This TCR beta chain derives from a study of blood T cell repertoires in COVID-19. About the study: PBMCs, B-cell-depleted T cells, or T cells were the source of the cDNA or gDNA that made up the material.

This clone was counted a few times. Authors' data handling: Estimates of nucleated cell counts were drawn from the amplification of reference gene primers. Data came from immunoSEQ multiplex PCR; TCRdb stores just in-frame clones and leaves some out. That table furnishes V, J and clone size, whereas the DNA furnished D and trimming. The sample holds roughly 78,000 clones, less than 85% seen once. This clonotype was sampled from a woman older than 75 with acute or convalescent COVID-19. Sequenced: peripheral blood.

This CDR3 is CAWGGRNQPQHF. DNA for the CDR3: TGTGCCTGGGGAGGCAGGAATCAGCCCCAGCATTTT. This rearrangement joins TRBV30 to TRBJ1-5; D not resolved. The CDR3 is made up of 12 amino acids. Trimming took 5 bases from V and 4 from J, leaving 9 bases between them. From germline, CDR1 is GTSNPN and CDR2 SVGIG (reference sequence).